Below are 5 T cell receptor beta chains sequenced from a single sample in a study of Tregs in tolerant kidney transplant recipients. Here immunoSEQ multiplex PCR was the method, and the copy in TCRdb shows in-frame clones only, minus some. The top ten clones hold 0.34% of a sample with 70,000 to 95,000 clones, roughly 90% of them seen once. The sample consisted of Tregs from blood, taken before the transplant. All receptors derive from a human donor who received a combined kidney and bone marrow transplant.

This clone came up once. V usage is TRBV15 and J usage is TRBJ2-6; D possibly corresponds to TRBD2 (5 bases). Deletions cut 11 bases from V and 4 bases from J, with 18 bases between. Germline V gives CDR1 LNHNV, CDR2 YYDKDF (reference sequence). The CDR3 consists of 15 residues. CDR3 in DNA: TGTGCCCCGGACGGGCGGGCTACCGGGGCCAACGTCCTGACTTTC. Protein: CAPDGRATGANVLTF.

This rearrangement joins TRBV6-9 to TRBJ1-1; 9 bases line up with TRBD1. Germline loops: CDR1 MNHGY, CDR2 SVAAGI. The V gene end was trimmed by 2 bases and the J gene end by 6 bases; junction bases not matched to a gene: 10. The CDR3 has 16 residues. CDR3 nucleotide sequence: TGTGCCAGCAGTTATCGATCGACAGGGGGGAATGCTGAAGCTTTCTTT. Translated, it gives CASSYRSTGGNAEAFF.

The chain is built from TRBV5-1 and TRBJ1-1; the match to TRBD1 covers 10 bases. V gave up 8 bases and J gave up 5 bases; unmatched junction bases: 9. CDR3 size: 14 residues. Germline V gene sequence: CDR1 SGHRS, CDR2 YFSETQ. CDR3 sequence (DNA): TGCGCCAGTAGTCGTGGGACAGGGGTTACTGAAGCTTTCTTT. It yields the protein CASSRGTGVTEAFF.

As DNA, the CDR3 is TGTGCCACCAGCAGAGATTACGTCTCTAACTATGGCTACACCTTC. It translates to CATSRDYVSNYGYTF. The chain combines TRBV15 with TRBJ1-2, with D unclear. This CDR3 has 15 residues. The germline CDR1 and CDR2 sequences are LNHNV and YYDKDF (reference sequence). V was clipped by 0 bases and J by 0 bases, with 8 bases between them.

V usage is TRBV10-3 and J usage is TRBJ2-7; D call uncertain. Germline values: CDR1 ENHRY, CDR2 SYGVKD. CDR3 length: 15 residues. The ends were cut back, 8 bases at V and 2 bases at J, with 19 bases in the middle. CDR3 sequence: CAIHDQVGDPYEQYF. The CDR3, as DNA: TGTGCCATCCATGACCAGGTTGGGGATCCCTACGAGCAGTACTTC.